This TCR beta chain was captured in a study of T cells in localized non-small cell lung cancer. Study observations and caveats: Patients showing higher blood T cell density tended to see longer overall survival. Uninvolved adjacent lung had higher T cell clonality than tumor and all other tissues.

There are 14 residues in the CDR3. Germline V gives CDR1 SNHLY, CDR2 FYNNEI. J lost 5 bases, V lost 5 bases, and 7 bases had no gene match. As to this clone: Antigen: not known.

Generated by immunoSEQ multiplex PCR, the TCRdb table keeps only in-frame clones and is missing some. The sample holds approximately 30,000 clones; approximately 90% are singletons and the top ten take around 2.8%. This material consisted of peripheral blood, taken before any cancer treatment. The sequence derives from a woman between 18 and 55 years old with stage I lung adenocarcinoma. This sequence joins TRBV2 and TRBJ1-2; 8 positions match TRBD1. The CDR3 bases are TGTGCCAGCAGTCAAGACAGGGGCTCTTATGGCTACACCTTC. Translating gives CASSQDRGSYGYTF.